This T cell receptor beta chain was identified in a study of early T cells in non-severe SARS-CoV-2 infection. Germline-derived CDR1 and CDR2 are MGHRA and YSYEKL. This CDR3 contains 14 residues. Trimming pared 0 bases from V and 4 bases from J, leaving 10 bases between. Using its own MiXCR run on the 5' RACE reads, TCRdb lists one record per CDR3 protein. The table includes around 94,000 distinct CDR3 sequences, over 10% detected once. The TCR sequence derives from an adult who was a healthcare worker with PCR-confirmed SARS-CoV-2 infection or an uninfected control (not recorded which). The chain uses TRBV4-1 and TRBJ2-7; D remains unclear. Input material: whole blood. The CDR3 nucleotides are TGCGCCAGCAGCCAAGAGCTTAGACTTTACGAGCAGTACTTC. Translated: CASSQELRLYEQYF.